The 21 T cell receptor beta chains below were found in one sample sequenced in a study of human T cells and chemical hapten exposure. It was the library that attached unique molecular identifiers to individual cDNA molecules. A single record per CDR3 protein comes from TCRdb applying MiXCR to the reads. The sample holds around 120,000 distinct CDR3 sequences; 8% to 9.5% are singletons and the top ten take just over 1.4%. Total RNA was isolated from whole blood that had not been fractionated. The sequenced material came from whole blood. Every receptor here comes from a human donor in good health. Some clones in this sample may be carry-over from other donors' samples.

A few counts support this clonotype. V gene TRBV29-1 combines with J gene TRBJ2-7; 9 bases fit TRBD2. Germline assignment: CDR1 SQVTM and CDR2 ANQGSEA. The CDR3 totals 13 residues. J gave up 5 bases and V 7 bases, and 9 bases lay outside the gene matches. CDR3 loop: CSASHSGSDEQYF. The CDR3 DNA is TGCAGCGCGAGCCATAGCGGGAGCGACGAGCAGTACTTC.

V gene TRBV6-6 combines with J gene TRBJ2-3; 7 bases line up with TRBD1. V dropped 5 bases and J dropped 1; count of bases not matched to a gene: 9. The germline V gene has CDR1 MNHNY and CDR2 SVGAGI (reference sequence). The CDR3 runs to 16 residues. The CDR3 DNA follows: TGTGCCAGCAGTATACGACAGGGTTCGGGCACAGATACGCAGTATTTT. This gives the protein CASSIRQGSGTDTQYF.

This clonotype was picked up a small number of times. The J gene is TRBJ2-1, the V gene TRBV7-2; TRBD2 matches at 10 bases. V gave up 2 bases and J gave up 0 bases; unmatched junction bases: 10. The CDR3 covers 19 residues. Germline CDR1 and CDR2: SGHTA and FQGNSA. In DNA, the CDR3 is TGTGCCAGCAGCTTACGAGCTAGCGGGGGCCATAGCTCCTACAATGAGCAGTTCTTC. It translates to CASSLRASGGHSSYNEQFF.

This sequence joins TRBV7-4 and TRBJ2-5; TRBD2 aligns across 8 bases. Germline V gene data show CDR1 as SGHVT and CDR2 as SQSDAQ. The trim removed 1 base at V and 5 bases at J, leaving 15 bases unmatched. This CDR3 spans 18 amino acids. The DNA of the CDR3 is TGTGCCAGCAGCTTAGGAGAATTTAGGAGCGGGAGCGAGGAGACCCAGTACTTC. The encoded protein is CASSLGEFRSGSEETQYF. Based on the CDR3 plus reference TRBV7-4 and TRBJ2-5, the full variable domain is GAGVSQSPRYKVAKRGRDVALRCDSISGHVTLYWYRQTLGQGSEVLTYSQSDAQRDKSGRPSGRFSAERPERSVSTLKIQRTEQGDSAVYLCASSLGEFRSGSEETQYFGPGTRLLVL.

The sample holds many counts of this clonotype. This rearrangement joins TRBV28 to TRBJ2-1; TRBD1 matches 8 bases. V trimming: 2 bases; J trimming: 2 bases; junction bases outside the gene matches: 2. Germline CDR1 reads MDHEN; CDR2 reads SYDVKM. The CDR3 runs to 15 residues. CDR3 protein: CASSLEDRAYNEQFF. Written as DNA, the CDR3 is TGTGCCAGCAGTTTAGAGGACAGGGCCTACAATGAGCAGTTCTTC.

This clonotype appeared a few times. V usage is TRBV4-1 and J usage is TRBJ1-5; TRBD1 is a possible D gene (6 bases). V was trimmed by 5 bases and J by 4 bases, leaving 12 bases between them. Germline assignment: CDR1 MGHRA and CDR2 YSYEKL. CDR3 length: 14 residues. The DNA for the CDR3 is TGCGCCAGCAGCTTCGGGGACACGAATCAGCCCCAGCATTTT. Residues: CASSFGDTNQPQHF.

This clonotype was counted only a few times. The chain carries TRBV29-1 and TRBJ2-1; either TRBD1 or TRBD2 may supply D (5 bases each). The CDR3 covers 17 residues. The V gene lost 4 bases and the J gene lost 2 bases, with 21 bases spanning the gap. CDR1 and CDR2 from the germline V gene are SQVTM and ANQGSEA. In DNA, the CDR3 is TGCAGCGTTGGGGATGCCGGGACCATACCTCCCTACAATGAGCAGTTCTTC. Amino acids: CSVGDAGTIPPYNEQFF.

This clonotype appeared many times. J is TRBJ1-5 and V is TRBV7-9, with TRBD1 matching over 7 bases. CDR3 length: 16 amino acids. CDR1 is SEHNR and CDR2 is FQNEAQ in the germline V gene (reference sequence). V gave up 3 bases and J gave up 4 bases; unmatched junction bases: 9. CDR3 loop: CASSLGSAGGNQPQHF. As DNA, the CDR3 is TGTGCCAGCAGCTTGGGCTCAGCAGGGGGAAATCAGCCCCAGCATTTT.

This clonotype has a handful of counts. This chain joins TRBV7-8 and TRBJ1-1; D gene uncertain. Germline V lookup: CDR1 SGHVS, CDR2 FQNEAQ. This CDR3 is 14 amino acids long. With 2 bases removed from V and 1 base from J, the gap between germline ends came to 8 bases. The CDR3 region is CASSLYRENTEAFF. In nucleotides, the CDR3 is TGTGCCAGCAGCTTATATAGGGAGAACACTGAAGCTTTCTTT.

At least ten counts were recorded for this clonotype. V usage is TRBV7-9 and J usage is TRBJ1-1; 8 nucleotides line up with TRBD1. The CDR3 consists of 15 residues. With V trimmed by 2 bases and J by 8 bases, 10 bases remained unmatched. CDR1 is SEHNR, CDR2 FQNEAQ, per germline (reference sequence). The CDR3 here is CASSLTTGGHDEAFF. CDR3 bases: TGTGCCAGCAGCTTAACCACAGGGGGGCACGACGAAGCTTTCTTT. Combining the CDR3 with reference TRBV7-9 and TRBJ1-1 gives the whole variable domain DTGVSQNPRHKITKRGQNVTFRCDPISEHNRLYWYRQTLGQGPEFLTYFQNEAQLEKSRLLSDRFSAERPKGSFSTLEIQRTEQGDSAMYLCASSLTTGGHDEAFFGQGTRLTVV.

Here the CDR3 DNA reads TGTGCCAGCTTTCCATTTACTGGGTACACTGAAGCTTTCTTT. This sequence encodes CASFPFTGYTEAFF. The chain joins TRBV11-2 to TRBJ1-1; D unresolved. V was pared by 8 bases and J by 3 bases, with 16 bases between. Germline V gene sequence: CDR1 SGHAT, CDR2 FQNNGV. The CDR3 extends over 14 amino acids.

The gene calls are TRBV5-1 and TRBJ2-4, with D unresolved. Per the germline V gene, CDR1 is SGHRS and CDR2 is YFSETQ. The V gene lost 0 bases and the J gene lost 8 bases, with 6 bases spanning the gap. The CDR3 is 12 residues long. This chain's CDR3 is CASSLDDDIQYF. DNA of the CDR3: TGCGCCAGCAGCTTGGACGATGACATTCAGTACTTC.

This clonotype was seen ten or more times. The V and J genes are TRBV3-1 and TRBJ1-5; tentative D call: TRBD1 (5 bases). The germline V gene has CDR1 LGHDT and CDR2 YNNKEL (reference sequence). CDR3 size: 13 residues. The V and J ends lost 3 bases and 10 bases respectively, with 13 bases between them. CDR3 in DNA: TGTGCCAGCAGCCAGTGGCAGGGATACCCCCAGCATTTT. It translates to CASSQWQGYPQHF.

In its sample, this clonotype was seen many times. DNA for the CDR3: TGCGCCAGCAGATCGGACAGCGGTCGTGGCTACACCTTC. Amino acids: CASRSDSGRGYTF. The chain recombines TRBV5-1 with TRBJ1-2; D possibly corresponds to TRBD1 (6 bases). The CDR3 contains 13 residues. In germline, CDR1 is SGHRS, CDR2 YFSETQ. Between the trimmed V and J ends, which lost 5 bases and 7 bases, there was a span of 15 bases. Combining the CDR3 with reference TRBV5-1 and TRBJ1-2 gives the whole variable domain KAGVTQTPRYLIKTRGQQVTLSCSPISGHRSVSWYQQTPGQGLQFLFEYFSETQRNKGNFPGRFSGRQFSNSRSEMNVSTLELGDSALYLCASRSDSGRGYTFGSGTRLTVV.

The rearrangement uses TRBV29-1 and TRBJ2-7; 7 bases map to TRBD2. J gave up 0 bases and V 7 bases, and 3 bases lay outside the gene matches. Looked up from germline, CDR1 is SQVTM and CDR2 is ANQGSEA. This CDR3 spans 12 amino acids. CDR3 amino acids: CSAGTISYEQYF. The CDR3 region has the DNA TGCAGCGCTGGGACTATCTCCTACGAGCAGTACTTC.

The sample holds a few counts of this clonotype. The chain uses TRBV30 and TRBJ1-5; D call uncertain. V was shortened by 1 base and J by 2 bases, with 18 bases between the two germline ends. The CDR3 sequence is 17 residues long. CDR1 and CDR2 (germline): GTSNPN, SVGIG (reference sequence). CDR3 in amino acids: CAWSGLRSPGGNQPQHF. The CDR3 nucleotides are TGTGCCTGGAGTGGCTTACGCTCCCCCGGCGGCAATCAGCCCCAGCATTTT.

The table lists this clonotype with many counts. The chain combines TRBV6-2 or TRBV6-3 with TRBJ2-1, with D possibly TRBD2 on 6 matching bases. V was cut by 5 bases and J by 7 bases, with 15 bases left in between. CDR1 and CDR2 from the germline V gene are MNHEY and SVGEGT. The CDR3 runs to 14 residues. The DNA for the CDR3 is TGTGCCAGCAGTGCGTTAGCGGCCCAAAATGAGCAGTTCTTC. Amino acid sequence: CASSALAAQNEQFF.

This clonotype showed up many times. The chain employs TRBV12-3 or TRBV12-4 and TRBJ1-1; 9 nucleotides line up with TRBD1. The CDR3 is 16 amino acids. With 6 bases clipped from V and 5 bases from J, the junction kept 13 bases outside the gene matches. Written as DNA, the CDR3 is TGTGCCAGCAGCCCCTCCCGGGACAGGGATGGGACTGAAGCTTTCTTT. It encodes CASSPSRDRDGTEAFF.

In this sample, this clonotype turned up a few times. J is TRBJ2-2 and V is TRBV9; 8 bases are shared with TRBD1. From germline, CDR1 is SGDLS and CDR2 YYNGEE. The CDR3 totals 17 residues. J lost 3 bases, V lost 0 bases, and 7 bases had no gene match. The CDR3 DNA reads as TGTGCCAGCAGCGTAGCGAGCGGACAGGGTCACACCGGGGAGCTGTTTTTT. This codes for CASSVASGQGHTGELFF.

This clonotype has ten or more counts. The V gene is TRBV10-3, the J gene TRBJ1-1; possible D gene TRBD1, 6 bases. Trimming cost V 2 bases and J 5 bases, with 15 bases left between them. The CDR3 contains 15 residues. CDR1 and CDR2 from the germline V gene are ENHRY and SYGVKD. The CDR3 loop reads CAISEANRELTEAFF. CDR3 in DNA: TGTGCCATCAGTGAGGCAAACAGGGAATTGACTGAAGCTTTCTTT.

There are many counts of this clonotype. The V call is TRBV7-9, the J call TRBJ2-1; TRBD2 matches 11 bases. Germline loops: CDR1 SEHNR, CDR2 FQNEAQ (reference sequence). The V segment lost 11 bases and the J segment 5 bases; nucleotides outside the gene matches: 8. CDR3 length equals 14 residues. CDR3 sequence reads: CAGLAGGPHNEQFF. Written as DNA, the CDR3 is TGTGCCGGATTAGCGGGAGGGCCGCACAATGAGCAGTTCTTC. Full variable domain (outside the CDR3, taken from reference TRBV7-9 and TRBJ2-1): DTGVSQNPRHKITKRGQNVTFRCDPISEHNRLYWYRQTLGQGPEFLTYFQNEAQLEKSRLLSDRFSAERPKGSFSTLEIQRTEQGDSAMYLCAGLAGGPHNEQFFGPGTRLTVL.